These T cell receptor beta chains were read from a single sample in a study of T-cell reconstitution after alpha-beta-depleted transplantation in children. TCRdb re-analysed the PCR reads in MiXCR, keeping a single row per CDR3 protein. The table lists approximately 500,000 distinct CDR3 sequences, roughly 27% of them singletons. Sequencing used PBMCs, obtained before TCRalphabeta/CD19-depleted stem cell transplant. The receptor set was obtained from a boy in the first two years of life with Wiskott-Aldrich syndrome, due to receive a stem cell transplant. The CDR3 runs from the conserved cysteine through the conserved F or W. D genes are given only for firm matches. A clone size is listed for some rows: how often the clone was seen (once, few, many), or a class if it is expanded.

abundance: -
j_gene: TRBJ1-6
v_gene: TRBV20-1
d_gene: TRBD1
CDR3aa: CSARDLGQGASPLHF
CDR3nt: TGCAGTGCTAGAGATCTCGGCCAGGGGGCCTCACCCCTCCACTTT

abundance: few
j_gene: TRBJ2-1
v_gene: TRBV20-1
d_gene: TRBD2
CDR3aa: CSASPGLARQGQFF
CDR3nt: TGCAGTGCTAGTCCGGGACTAGCGAGGCAAGGGCAGTTCTTC

abundance: -
j_gene: TRBJ1-5
v_gene: TRBV7-6
d_gene: -
CDR3aa: CASSLGVREQPQHF
CDR3nt: TGTGCCAGCAGCTTAGGAGTTAGGGAGCAGCCCCAGCATTTT

abundance: -
j_gene: TRBJ2-4
v_gene: TRBV5-1
d_gene: -
CDR3aa: CASSSTGTRIAKNIQYF
CDR3nt: TGCGCCAGCAGCTCGACCGGGACAAGAATTGCCAAAAACATTCAGTACTTC

abundance: -
j_gene: TRBJ2-1
v_gene: TRBV3-1
d_gene: TRBD2
CDR3aa: CASSRGPGRDYNEQFF
CDR3nt: TGTGCCAGCAGCCGGGGACCCGGGAGGGACTACAATGAGCAGTTCTTC

abundance: -
j_gene: TRBJ2-1
v_gene: TRBV11-2
d_gene: TRBD2
CDR3aa: CASSSRPLAGSYNEQFF
CDR3nt: TGTGCCAGCAGCTCCCGCCCACTAGCGGGCTCCTACAATGAGCAGTTCTTC

abundance: few
j_gene: TRBJ2-3
v_gene: TRBV20-1
d_gene: -
CDR3aa: CSATYTSTDTQYF
CDR3nt: TGCAGTGCTACCTACACTAGCACAGATACGCAGTATTTT

abundance: -
j_gene: TRBJ2-5
v_gene: TRBV7-6
d_gene: TRBD1
CDR3aa: CASSFGTGAETQYF
CDR3nt: TGTGCCAGCAGCTTTGGGACAGGTGCGGAGACCCAGTACTTC

abundance: -
j_gene: TRBJ2-1
v_gene: TRBV5-1
d_gene: -
CDR3aa: CASSLGLLQNHNEQFF
CDR3nt: TGCGCCAGCAGCTTGGGACTACTCCAGAACCACAATGAGCAGTTCTTC

abundance: -
j_gene: TRBJ2-7
v_gene: TRBV15
d_gene: TRBD1
CDR3aa: CATSRRRQPTDRGREQYF
CDR3nt: TGTGCCACCAGCAGGCGACGACAACCAACCGACAGGGGGCGGGAGCAGTACTTC

abundance: -
j_gene: TRBJ1-1
v_gene: TRBV29-1
d_gene: -
CDR3aa: CSVVEGSEAFF
CDR3nt: TGCAGCGTTGTAGAGGGATCTGAAGCTTTCTTT

abundance: -
j_gene: TRBJ2-2
v_gene: TRBV5-1
d_gene: TRBD2
CDR3aa: CASSAGLARNTGELFF
CDR3nt: TGCGCCAGCAGCGCCGGACTAGCGCGGAACACCGGGGAGCTGTTTTTT

abundance: -
j_gene: TRBJ1-6
v_gene: TRBV6-1
d_gene: TRBD1
CDR3aa: CASSGDRVNSPLHF
CDR3nt: TGTGCCAGCAGTGGGGACAGGGTCAATTCACCCCTCCACTTT

abundance: -
j_gene: TRBJ1-1
v_gene: TRBV5-1
d_gene: TRBD1
CDR3aa: CASSLGAGGLTEAFF
CDR3nt: TGCGCCAGCAGCTTGGGGGCAGGGGGCCTCACTGAAGCTTTCTTT

abundance: few
j_gene: TRBJ2-7
v_gene: TRBV10-2
d_gene: -
CDR3aa: CASSDGYSSWEQYF
CDR3nt: TGCGCCAGCAGTGATGGGTACAGTTCTTGGGAGCAGTACTTC

abundance: -
j_gene: TRBJ2-7
v_gene: TRBV20-1
d_gene: TRBD1
CDR3aa: CSASPRVTGIHEQYF
CDR3nt: TGCAGTGCTAGTCCCCGAGTGACAGGGATCCACGAGCAGTACTTC

abundance: -
j_gene: TRBJ2-3
v_gene: TRBV27
d_gene: TRBD2
CDR3aa: CASSPPGTSAYTQYF
CDR3nt: TGTGCCAGCAGTCCTCCGGGGACTAGCGCTTATACGCAGTATTTT

abundance: -
j_gene: TRBJ2-2
v_gene: TRBV4-1
d_gene: -
CDR3aa: CASSQVFTGAGELFF
CDR3nt: TGCGCCAGCAGCCAAGTGTTTACCGGCGCCGGGGAGCTGTTTTTT

abundance: few
j_gene: TRBJ2-3
v_gene: TRBV5-1
d_gene: -
CDR3aa: CASNPAVSSSTDTQYF
CDR3nt: TGCGCCAGCAACCCAGCGGTTAGTTCTAGCACAGATACGCAGTATTTT

abundance: few
j_gene: TRBJ2-7
v_gene: TRBV5-1
d_gene: -
CDR3aa: CASSWDGSPTYEQYF
CDR3nt: TGCGCCAGCAGCTGGGATGGGTCTCCTACCTACGAGCAGTACTTC

abundance: -
j_gene: TRBJ2-1
v_gene: TRBV10-3
d_gene: TRBD1
CDR3aa: CAIQGEPPHNEQFF
CDR3nt: TGTGCCATCCAGGGGGAACCACCCCACAATGAGCAGTTCTTC

abundance: few
j_gene: TRBJ1-1
v_gene: TRBV29-1
d_gene: -
CDR3aa: CSVERRGLNTEAFF
CDR3nt: TGCAGCGTTGAACGTAGGGGATTGAACACTGAAGCTTTCTTT

abundance: -
j_gene: TRBJ2-2
v_gene: TRBV5-1
d_gene: -
CDR3aa: CASSFDTNTGELFF
CDR3nt: TGCGCCAGCAGCTTTGACACGAACACCGGGGAGCTGTTTTTT

abundance: -
j_gene: TRBJ2-3
v_gene: TRBV5-6
d_gene: -
CDR3aa: CASSLGPGDTDTQYF
CDR3nt: TGTGCCAGCAGCTTGGGTCCAGGGGACACAGATACGCAGTATTTT

abundance: few
j_gene: TRBJ2-3
v_gene: TRBV7-9
d_gene: -
CDR3aa: CASSLRTGVADTQYF
CDR3nt: TGTGCCAGCAGCTTAAGGACGGGAGTGGCAGATACGCAGTATTTT

abundance: -
j_gene: TRBJ1-1
v_gene: TRBV28
d_gene: TRBD1
CDR3aa: CASRTDRVTEAFF
CDR3nt: TGTGCCAGCAGAACGGACAGGGTGACTGAAGCTTTCTTT

abundance: few
j_gene: TRBJ2-3
v_gene: TRBV10-3
d_gene: TRBD2
CDR3aa: CAISQKGLAGDTQYF
CDR3nt: TGTGCCATCAGCCAAAAGGGACTAGCGGGTGATACGCAGTATTTT

abundance: -
j_gene: TRBJ2-1
v_gene: TRBV20-1
d_gene: TRBD2
CDR3aa: CSARILAGGDEQFF
CDR3nt: TGCAGTGCTAGAATTCTAGCGGGAGGTGATGAGCAGTTCTTC

abundance: -
j_gene: TRBJ2-7
v_gene: TRBV15
d_gene: TRBD1
CDR3aa: CATSRDQTGLAYEQYF
CDR3nt: TGTGCCACCAGCAGAGATCAGACAGGGCTGGCCTACGAGCAGTACTTC

abundance: few
j_gene: TRBJ2-1
v_gene: TRBV12-3/TRBV12-4
d_gene: TRBD2
CDR3aa: CASSPWTSGYDEQFF
CDR3nt: TGTGCCAGCAGTCCCTGGACTAGCGGGTACGATGAGCAGTTCTTC

abundance: few
j_gene: TRBJ2-3
v_gene: TRBV27
d_gene: -
CDR3aa: CASSLSRVLGTTQYF
CDR3nt: TGTGCCAGCAGCCTCTCCAGGGTCCTCGGCACTACGCAGTATTTT

abundance: few
j_gene: TRBJ1-3
v_gene: TRBV4-1
d_gene: -
CDR3aa: CASSQVQISGNTIYF
CDR3nt: TGCGCCAGCAGCCAAGTACAGATCTCTGGAAACACCATATATTTT

abundance: few
j_gene: TRBJ2-3
v_gene: TRBV12-3/TRBV12-4
d_gene: -
CDR3aa: CASRSSHFTDTQYF
CDR3nt: TGTGCCAGCAGATCCTCGCATTTCACAGATACGCAGTATTTT

abundance: -
j_gene: TRBJ2-1
v_gene: TRBV3-1
d_gene: TRBD2
CDR3aa: CASSQGDWRGAYNEQFF
CDR3nt: TGTGCCAGCAGCCAAGGGGATTGGCGGGGGGCCTACAATGAGCAGTTCTTC

abundance: -
j_gene: TRBJ2-7
v_gene: TRBV5-1
d_gene: TRBD1
CDR3aa: CASSLLSGSGTARYEQYF
CDR3nt: TGCGCCAGCAGCTTGCTAAGTGGGTCAGGGACAGCTCGTTACGAGCAGTACTTC

abundance: -
j_gene: TRBJ2-5
v_gene: TRBV5-1
d_gene: -
CDR3aa: CASSLVATQETQYF
CDR3nt: TGCGCCAGCAGCTTGGTGGCTACTCAAGAGACCCAGTACTTC

abundance: -
j_gene: TRBJ1-2
v_gene: TRBV6-5
d_gene: -
CDR3aa: CASRKDGYTF
CDR3nt: TGTGCCAGCAGGAAAGATGGCTACACCTTC

abundance: -
j_gene: TRBJ1-1
v_gene: TRBV28
d_gene: -
CDR3aa: CASSLYGKYTEAFF
CDR3nt: TGTGCCAGCAGTTTATATGGGAAGTACACTGAAGCTTTCTTT

abundance: -
j_gene: TRBJ2-7
v_gene: TRBV3-1
d_gene: -
CDR3aa: CASSQEISVPFYEQYF
CDR3nt: TGTGCCAGCAGCCAAGAAATCAGCGTCCCCTTCTACGAGCAGTACTTC

abundance: -
j_gene: TRBJ1-5
v_gene: TRBV15
d_gene: -
CDR3aa: CATSRDPGDYQPQHF
CDR3nt: TGTGCCACCAGCAGAGATCCCGGGGATTATCAGCCCCAGCATTTT

abundance: few
j_gene: TRBJ1-4
v_gene: TRBV5-1
d_gene: -
CDR3aa: CASSVTPDEKLFF
CDR3nt: TGCGCCAGCAGCGTCACGCCGGATGAAAAACTGTTTTTT

abundance: -
j_gene: TRBJ2-4
v_gene: TRBV7-2
d_gene: -
CDR3aa: CASSLFSSKNIQYF
CDR3nt: TGTGCCAGCAGCTTATTTAGCAGCAAAAACATTCAGTACTTC

abundance: -
j_gene: TRBJ2-5
v_gene: TRBV5-1
d_gene: TRBD2
CDR3aa: CASSPRTSGSRETQYF
CDR3nt: TGCGCCAGCAGCCCCCGGACTAGCGGGAGTCGAGAGACCCAGTACTTC

abundance: few
j_gene: TRBJ2-5
v_gene: TRBV10-3
d_gene: TRBD2
CDR3aa: CAISVGGSAETQYF
CDR3nt: TGTGCCATCAGTGTTGGCGGGAGTGCGGAGACCCAGTACTTC

abundance: -
j_gene: TRBJ2-5
v_gene: TRBV12-3/TRBV12-4
d_gene: -
CDR3aa: CASSQPGARRETQYF
CDR3nt: TGTGCCAGCAGCCAACCGGGGGCACGCCGAGAGACCCAGTACTTC